This is a list of T cell receptor beta chains from one sample in a study of neurological immune-mediated disorders. TCRdb recomputed calls from the 5' RACE reads with MiXCR, one row per CDR3 protein. The table lists about 48,000 distinct CDR3 sequences, roughly 13% of them singletons, with 9% in the top ten. Source material: PBMCs. All receptors come from a male donor with HTLV-1-associated myelopathy (HAM/TSP). Each CDR3 is given with its conserved first and last residue. A D gene is named only where the DNA matches it firmly. Clone size is shown for a subset of rows, as once, few, many or a class of expanded clone.

j_call	cdr3_length	clone_size	v_call	d_call	cdr3_aa	cdr3_nt
TRBJ1-2	13	many	TRBV6-2/TRBV6-3	TRBD1	CASSWTGGDGYTF	TGTGCCAGCAGTTGGACAGGGGGTGATGGCTACACCTTC
TRBJ1-2	14	many	TRBV20-1	NA	CSGAPRGRTYGYTF	TGCAGCGGCGCCCCCAGGGGCAGAACCTATGGCTACACCTTC
TRBJ2-3	15	NA	TRBV5-1	TRBD2	CASSLSAGGSDTQYF	TGCGCCAGCAGCTTGTCAGCGGGGGGCTCAGATACGCAGTATTTT
TRBJ1-1	18	NA	TRBV12-3/TRBV12-4	TRBD1	CASSPGTGAHDLNTEAFF	TGTGCCAGCAGTCCAGGTACAGGGGCCCACGACCTGAACACTGAAGCTTTCTTT
TRBJ2-1	13	many	TRBV10-1	TRBD2	CASSDTLAGGKFF	TGCGCCAGCAGTGACACGCTAGCGGGGGGGAAGTTCTTC
TRBJ2-7	15	many	TRBV28	TRBD2	CASTYSGGSSYEQYF	TGTGCCAGCACCTATAGCGGGGGAAGCTCCTACGAGCAGTACTTC
TRBJ2-3	16	NA	TRBV7-9	NA	CASSLMGRGRTDTQYF	TGTGCCAGCAGCTTAATGGGCAGGGGACGCACAGATACGCAGTATTTT
TRBJ2-7	13	NA	TRBV2	NA	CSSSGNIGSEQYF	TGTTCCAGCAGTGGAAACATCGGTTCCGAGCAGTACTTC
TRBJ1-5	16	NA	TRBV5-1	NA	CASILGSGRENQPQHF	TGCGCCAGCATCTTGGGTTCGGGCAGGGAGAATCAGCCCCAGCATTTT
TRBJ2-3	13	many	TRBV27	NA	CASKLAGTDTQYF	TGTGCCAGCAAATTAGCTGGCACAGATACGCAGTATTTT
TRBJ2-5	15	many	TRBV5-6	TRBD1	CASSFGRGPMETQYF	TGTGCCAGCAGCTTTGGTAGGGGGCCGATGGAGACCCAGTACTTC
TRBJ2-1	16	many	TRBV7-2	NA	CASSLYPGEYNNEQFF	TGTGCCAGCAGCTTATATCCGGGGGAATATAACAATGAGCAGTTCTTC
TRBJ2-1	16	NA	TRBV6-4	TRBD2	CASSDTSGGPCNEQFF	TGTGCCAGCAGTGACACTAGCGGGGGTCCCTGCAATGAGCAGTTCTTC
TRBJ1-6	13	few	TRBV7-9	NA	CASSLGNRDLLHF	TGCGCCAGCAGCTTAGGCAACCGGGACTTACTCCACTTT
TRBJ2-5	14	NA	TRBV6-6	NA	CASSSRGQQETQYF	TGTGCCAGCAGCTCACGGGGACAACAAGAGACCCAGTACTTC
TRBJ2-7	13	many	TRBV15	NA	CATSRGTTYEQYF	TGTGCCACCAGCCGGGGCACCACCTACGAGCAGTACTTC
TRBJ2-5	16	many	TRBV5-1	NA	CASSFFSGVGQETQYF	TGCGCCAGCAGCTTTTTCAGTGGGGTTGGCCAAGAGACCCAGTACTTC
TRBJ1-5	18	many	TRBV7-2	TRBD1	CASSLFGTGTASNQPQHF	TGTGCCAGCAGCTTATTTGGGACAGGGACGGCTAGCAATCAGCCCCAGCATTTT
TRBJ2-4	13	many	TRBV7-2	TRBD1	CASSLRQGGIQYF	TGTGCCAGCAGCCTTCGACAGGGGGGCATTCAGTACTTC
TRBJ2-3	14	many	TRBV29-1	TRBD2	CSGTSGVPTDTQYF	TGCAGCGGAACTAGCGGGGTTCCCACAGATACGCAGTATTTT
TRBJ2-3	11	NA	TRBV2	NA	CASSYSNTQYF	TGTGCCAGCAGTTATTCGAATACGCAGTATTTT
TRBJ2-7	14	NA	TRBV3-1	NA	CASSQEPGRYEQYF	TGTGCCAGCAGCCAAGAACCGGGCCGCTACGAGCAGTACTTC
TRBJ2-5	16	many	TRBV5-1	TRBD2	CASSTGLAVTQETQYF	TGCGCCAGCAGCACGGGACTAGCGGTTACTCAAGAGACCCAGTACTTC
TRBJ2-6	16	many	TRBV4-1	NA	CASSQDRGPGANVLTF	TGCGCCAGCAGCCAAGACAGGGGACCTGGGGCCAACGTCCTGACTTTC
TRBJ2-7	15	many	TRBV12-3/TRBV12-4	TRBD2	CASSRLAAVAYEQYF	TGTGCCAGCAGCCGACTAGCGGCCGTGGCGTACGAGCAGTACTTC
TRBJ2-5	12	many	TRBV20-1	NA	CSARGQGETQYF	TGCAGTGCTAGAGGTCAGGGGGAGACCCAGTACTTC
TRBJ1-5	13	many	TRBV2	NA	CASRARSNQPQHF	TGTGCCAGCAGGGCAAGAAGCAATCAGCCCCAGCATTTT
TRBJ1-1	14	NA	TRBV4-1	NA	CASSQARGGSEAFF	TGCGCCAGCAGCCAAGCCAGGGGCGGAAGTGAAGCTTTCTTT
TRBJ2-7	16	many	TRBV20-1	TRBD1	CSARQGASSGTYEQYF	TGCAGTGCTAGACAGGGGGCAAGCTCGGGCACCTACGAGCAGTACTTC
TRBJ2-5	12	many	TRBV20-1	TRBD1	CSSDRGRETQYF	TGCAGTTCTGACAGGGGGAGGGAGACCCAGTACTTC
TRBJ1-2	16	many	TRBV3-1	TRBD1	CASRLDRGPLDYGYTF	TGTGCCAGCCGCTTGGACAGGGGGCCTCTCGACTATGGCTACACCTTC
TRBJ2-7	14	many	TRBV25-1	TRBD1	CASRTGTGTYEQYF	TGTGCCAGCAGGACCGGGACAGGGACCTACGAGCAGTACTTC
TRBJ2-7	16	NA	TRBV4-3	TRBD1	CASSQDSGTGVYEQYF	TGCGCCAGCAGCCAAGATTCCGGGACAGGAGTCTACGAGCAGTACTTC
TRBJ2-3	14	many	TRBV5-1	NA	CASSLPSGTDTQYF	TGCGCCAGCAGCCTCCCTTCCGGCACAGATACGCAGTATTTT
TRBJ2-5	14	many	TRBV5-1	NA	CASSPQSPQETQYF	TGCGCCAGCAGCCCGCAGAGTCCCCAAGAGACCCAGTACTTC
TRBJ1-1	15	many	TRBV6-2/TRBV6-3	TRBD1	CASSSGTGWSTEAFF	TGTGCCAGCAGTTCGGGGACAGGGTGGAGCACTGAAGCTTTCTTT
TRBJ1-1	14	NA	TRBV5-1	TRBD1	CASSSTGKATEAFF	TGCGCCAGCAGCTCGACAGGGAAGGCCACTGAAGCTTTCTTT
TRBJ1-2	15	many	TRBV7-9	TRBD1	CASSPDRAYRYGYTF	TGTGCCAGCAGCCCCGACAGGGCTTACCGCTATGGCTACACCTTC
TRBJ2-7	14	many	TRBV29-1	TRBD2	CSATGLAGGREQYF	TGCAGCGCGACGGGACTAGCGGGGGGGCGCGAGCAGTACTTC
TRBJ2-7	15	NA	TRBV19	NA	CATSLAIMDTYEQYF	TGTGCCACTAGTCTAGCCATTATGGACACCTACGAGCAGTACTTC
TRBJ2-3	16	few	TRBV30	TRBD2	CAWRPTGGLHTDTQYF	TGTGCCTGGAGGCCAACGGGGGGGCTCCACACAGATACGCAGTATTTT
TRBJ1-2	15	many	TRBV4-3	NA	CASSQVPGGGYGYTF	TGCGCCAGCAGCCAAGTGCCCGGAGGTGGCTATGGCTACACCTTC
TRBJ1-1	15	many	TRBV9	NA	CASSVGPGADTEAFF	TGTGCCAGCAGCGTAGGCCCGGGGGCCGACACTGAAGCTTTCTTT
TRBJ1-1	13	many	TRBV7-6	TRBD1	CASSQGEDTEAFF	TGTGCCAGCAGCCAGGGGGAGGACACTGAAGCTTTCTTT